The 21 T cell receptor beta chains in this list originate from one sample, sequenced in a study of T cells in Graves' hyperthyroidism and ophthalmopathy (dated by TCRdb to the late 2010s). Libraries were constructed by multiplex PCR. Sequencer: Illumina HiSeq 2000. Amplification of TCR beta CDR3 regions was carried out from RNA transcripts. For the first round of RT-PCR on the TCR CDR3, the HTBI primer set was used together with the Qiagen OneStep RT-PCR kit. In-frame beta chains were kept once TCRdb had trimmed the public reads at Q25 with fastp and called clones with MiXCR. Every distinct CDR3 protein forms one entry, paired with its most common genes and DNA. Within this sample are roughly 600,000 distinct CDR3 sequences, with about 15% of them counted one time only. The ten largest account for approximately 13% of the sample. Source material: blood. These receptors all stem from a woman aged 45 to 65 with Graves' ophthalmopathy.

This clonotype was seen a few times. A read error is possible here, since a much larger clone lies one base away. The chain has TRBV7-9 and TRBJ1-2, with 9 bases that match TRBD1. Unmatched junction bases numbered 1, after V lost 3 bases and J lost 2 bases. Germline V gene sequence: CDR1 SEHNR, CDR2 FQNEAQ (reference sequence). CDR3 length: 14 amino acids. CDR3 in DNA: TGTGCCAGCAGCTTTGGACAGGGGAACTATGGCTACACCTTC. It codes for CASSFGQGNYGYTF.

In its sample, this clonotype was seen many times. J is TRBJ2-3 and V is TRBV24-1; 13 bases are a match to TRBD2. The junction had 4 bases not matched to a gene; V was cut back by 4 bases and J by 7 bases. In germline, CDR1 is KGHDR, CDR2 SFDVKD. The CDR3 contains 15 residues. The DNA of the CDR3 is TGTGCCACCAGTGACCGGACTAGCGGGAGCTATACGCAGTATTTT. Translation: CATSDRTSGSYTQYF.

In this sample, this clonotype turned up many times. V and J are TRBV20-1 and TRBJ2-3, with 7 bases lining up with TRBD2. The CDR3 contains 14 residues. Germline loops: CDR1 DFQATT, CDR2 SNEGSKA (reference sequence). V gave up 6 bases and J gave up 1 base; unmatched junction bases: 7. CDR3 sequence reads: CSARDYRGTDTQYF. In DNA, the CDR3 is TGCAGTGCCCGGGACTATCGGGGCACAGATACGCAGTATTTT.

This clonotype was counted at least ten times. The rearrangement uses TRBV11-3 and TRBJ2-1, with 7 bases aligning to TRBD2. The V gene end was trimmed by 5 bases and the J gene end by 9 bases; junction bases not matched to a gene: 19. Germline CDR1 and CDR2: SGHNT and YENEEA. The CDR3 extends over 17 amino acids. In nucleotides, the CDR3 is TGTGCCAGCAGCACCCGACGGACTAGATGGGATATATTTGAGCAGTTCTTC. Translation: CASSTRRTRWDIFEQFF.

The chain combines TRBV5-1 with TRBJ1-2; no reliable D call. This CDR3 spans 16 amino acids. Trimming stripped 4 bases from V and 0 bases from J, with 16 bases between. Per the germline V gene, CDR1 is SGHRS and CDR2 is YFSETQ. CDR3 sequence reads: CASSETSRSTNYGYTF. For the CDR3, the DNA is TGCGCCAGCAGCGAAACCTCCAGGAGTACTAACTATGGCTACACCTTC.

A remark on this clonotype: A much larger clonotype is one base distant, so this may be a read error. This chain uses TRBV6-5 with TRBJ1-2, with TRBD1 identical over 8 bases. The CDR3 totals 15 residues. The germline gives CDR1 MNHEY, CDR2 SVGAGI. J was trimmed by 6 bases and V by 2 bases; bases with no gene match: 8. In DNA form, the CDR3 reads TGTGCCAGCAGTTACGATGGGGCAGGGGGCAATGGCTACACCTTC. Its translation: CASSYDGAGGNGYTF.

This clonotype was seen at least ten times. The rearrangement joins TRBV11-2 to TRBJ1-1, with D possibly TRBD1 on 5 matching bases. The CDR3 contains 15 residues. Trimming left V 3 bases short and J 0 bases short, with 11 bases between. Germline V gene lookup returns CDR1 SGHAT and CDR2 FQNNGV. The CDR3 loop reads CASSFQGRMNTEAFF. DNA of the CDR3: TGTGCCAGCAGCTTTCAGGGTCGGATGAACACTGAAGCTTTCTTT.

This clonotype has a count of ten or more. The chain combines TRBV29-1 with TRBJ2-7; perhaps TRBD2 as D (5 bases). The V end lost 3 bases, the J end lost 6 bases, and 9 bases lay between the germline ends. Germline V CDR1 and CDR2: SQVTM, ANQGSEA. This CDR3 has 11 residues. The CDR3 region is CSVDVGAEQYF. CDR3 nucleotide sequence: TGCAGCGTTGACGTGGGAGCCGAGCAGTACTTC.

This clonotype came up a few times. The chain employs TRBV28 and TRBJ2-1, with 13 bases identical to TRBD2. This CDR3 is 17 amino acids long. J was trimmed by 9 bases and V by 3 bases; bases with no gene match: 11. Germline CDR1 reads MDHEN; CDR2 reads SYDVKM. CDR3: CASSLTRTSGSLSEQFF. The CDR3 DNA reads TGTGCCAGCAGTTTGACCCGGACTAGCGGGAGTCTCTCTGAGCAGTTCTTC.

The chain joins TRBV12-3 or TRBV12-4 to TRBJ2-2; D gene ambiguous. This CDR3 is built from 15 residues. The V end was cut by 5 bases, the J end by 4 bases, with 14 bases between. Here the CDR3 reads CASSRLTQTTGELFF. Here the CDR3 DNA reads TGTGCCAGCAGTCGACTGACGCAAACCACCGGGGAGCTGTTTTTT.

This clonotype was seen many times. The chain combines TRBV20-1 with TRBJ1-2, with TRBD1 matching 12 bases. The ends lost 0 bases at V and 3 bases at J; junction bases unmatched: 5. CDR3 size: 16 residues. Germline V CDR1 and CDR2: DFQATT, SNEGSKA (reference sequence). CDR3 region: CSARDWDRGRDYGYTF. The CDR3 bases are TGCAGTGCTAGAGATTGGGACAGGGGGCGCGACTATGGCTACACCTTC.

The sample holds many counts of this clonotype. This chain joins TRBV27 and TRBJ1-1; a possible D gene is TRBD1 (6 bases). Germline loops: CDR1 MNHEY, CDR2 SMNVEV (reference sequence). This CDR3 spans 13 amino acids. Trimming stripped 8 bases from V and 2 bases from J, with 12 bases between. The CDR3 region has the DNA TGTGCCAGCTCAAAACAGGGCAACACTGAAGCTTTCTTT. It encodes CASSKQGNTEAFF.

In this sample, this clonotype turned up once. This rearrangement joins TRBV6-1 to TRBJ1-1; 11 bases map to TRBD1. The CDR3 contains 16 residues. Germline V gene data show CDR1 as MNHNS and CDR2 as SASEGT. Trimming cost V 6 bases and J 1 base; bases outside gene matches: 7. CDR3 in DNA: TGTGCCAGCAGGAGGACAGGGGGCTTGGGGAACACTGAAGCTTTCTTT. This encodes CASRRTGGLGNTEAFF.

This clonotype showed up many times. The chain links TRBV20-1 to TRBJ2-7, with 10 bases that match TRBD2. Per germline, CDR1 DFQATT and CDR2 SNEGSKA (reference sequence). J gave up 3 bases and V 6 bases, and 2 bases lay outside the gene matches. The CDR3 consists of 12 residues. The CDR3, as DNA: TGCAGTGCGAGGACTAGCGGCTACGAGCAGTACTTC. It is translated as CSARTSGYEQYF.

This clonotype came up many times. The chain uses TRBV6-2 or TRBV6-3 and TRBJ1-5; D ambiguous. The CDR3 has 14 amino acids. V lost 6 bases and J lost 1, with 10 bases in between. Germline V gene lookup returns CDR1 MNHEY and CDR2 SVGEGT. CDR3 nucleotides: TGTGCCAGCAGCAATTCGGTGAGCAATCAGCCCCAGCATTTT. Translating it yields CASSNSVSNQPQHF.

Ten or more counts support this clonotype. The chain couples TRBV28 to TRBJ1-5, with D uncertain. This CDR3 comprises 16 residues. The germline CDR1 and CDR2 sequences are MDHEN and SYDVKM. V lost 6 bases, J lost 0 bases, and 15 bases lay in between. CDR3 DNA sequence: TGTGCCAGCAGCCTCCCTCCTGACCTTAGCAATCAGCCCCAGCATTTT. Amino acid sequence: CASSLPPDLSNQPQHF.

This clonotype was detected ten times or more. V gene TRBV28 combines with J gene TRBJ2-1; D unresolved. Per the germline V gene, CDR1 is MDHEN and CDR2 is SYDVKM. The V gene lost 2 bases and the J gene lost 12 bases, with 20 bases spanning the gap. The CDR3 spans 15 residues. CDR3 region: CASSLTPTLLWGQFF. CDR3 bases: TGTGCCAGCAGTTTAACCCCGACACTTCTATGGGGGCAGTTCTTC.

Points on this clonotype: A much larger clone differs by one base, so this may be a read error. The CDR3 is CSVFVPNTNEQFF. CDR3 sequence (DNA): TGCAGCGTTTTCGTACCCAACACTAATGAGCAGTTCTTC. The rearrangement links TRBV29-1 to TRBJ2-1; D is unresolved. The CDR3 has 13 residues. Trimming removed 5 bases from V and 7 bases from J, with 15 bases in between. Germline V lookup: CDR1 SQVTM, CDR2 ANQGSEA.

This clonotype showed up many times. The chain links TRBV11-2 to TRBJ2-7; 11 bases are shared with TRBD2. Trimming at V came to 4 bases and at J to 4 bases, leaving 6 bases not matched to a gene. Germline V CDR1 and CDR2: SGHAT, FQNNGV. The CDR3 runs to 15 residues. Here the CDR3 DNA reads TGTGCCAGCAGCTCCATTAGCGGGAGGGCTTACGAGCAGTACTTC. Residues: CASSSISGRAYEQYF.

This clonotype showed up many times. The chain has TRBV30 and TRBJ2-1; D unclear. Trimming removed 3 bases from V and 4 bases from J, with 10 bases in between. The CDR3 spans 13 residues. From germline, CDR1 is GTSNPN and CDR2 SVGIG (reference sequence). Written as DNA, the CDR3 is TGTGCCTGGAGCGGGCAACCGTACAATGAGCAGTTCTTC. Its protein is CAWSGQPYNEQFF.

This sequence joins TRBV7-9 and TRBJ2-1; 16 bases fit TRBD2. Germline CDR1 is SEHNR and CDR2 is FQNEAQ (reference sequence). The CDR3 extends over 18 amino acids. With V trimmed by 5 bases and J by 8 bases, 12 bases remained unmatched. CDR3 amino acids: CASSPGTSGGARVDEQFF. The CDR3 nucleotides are TGTGCCAGCAGCCCGGGGACTAGCGGGGGGGCCCGAGTGGATGAGCAGTTCTTC. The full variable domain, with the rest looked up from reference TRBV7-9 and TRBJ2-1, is DTGVSQNPRHKITKRGQNVTFRCDPISEHNRLYWYRQTLGQGPEFLTYFQNEAQLEKSRLLSDRFSAERPKGSFSTLEIQRTEQGDSAMYLCASSPGTSGGARVDEQFFGPGTRLTVL.